A selection of T cell receptor beta chains follows, all from one sample in a study of blood T cell repertoires in COVID-19. Measured with immunoSEQ multiplex PCR; TCRdb has only the in-frame clones, and not every one. This table has about 240,000 clones, 88% appearing once. The sequencing input was peripheral blood. Receptor source: a woman in her twenties or thirties with acute or convalescent COVID-19. CDR3s include the opening cysteine and the closing phenylalanine or tryptophan. D genes are given only for firm matches. Size tells how often a clone was seen (once, few, many) or the class of an expanded clone, and some rows leave it out.

>TRBV7-2|TRBJ2-7|-|TRBD2
CASSLETLAGDMTLDEQYF
TGTGCCAGCAGTCTAGAGACGCTAGCGGGAGATATGACCCTCGACGAGCAGTACTTC
>TRBV2|TRBJ2-1|-|-
CASQEGGEQFF
TGTGCCTCCCAAGAAGGGGGTGAGCAGTTCTTC
>TRBV12-5|TRBJ1-5|-|TRBD1
CASGLATGTGVDQPQHF
TGTGCTAGTGGTTTGGCCACCGGGACAGGGGTCGATCAGCCCCAGCATTTT
>TRBV7-6|TRBJ2-1|-|-
CASSFSLDGRGNEQFF
TGTGCCAGCAGCTTCTCCCTTGATGGAAGGGGCAATGAGCAGTTCTTC
>TRBV5-6|TRBJ1-3|few|-
CASSSTRVAGNTIYF
TGTGCCAGCAGCTCAACCAGGGTGGCCGGAAACACCATATATTTT
>TRBV6-5|TRBJ2-1|-|TRBD2
CASSSGLADNEQFF
TGTGCCAGCAGCTCTGGACTAGCGGACAATGAGCAGTTCTTC
>TRBV20-1|TRBJ2-4|-|-
CSARDREEYF
TGCAGTGCTAGGGACAGAGAAGAGTACTTC
>TRBV10-3|TRBJ1-1|once|-
CAISEGGMNTEAFF
TGTGCCATCAGTGAGGGCGGTATGAACACTGAAGCTTTCTTT
>TRBV5-6|TRBJ2-5|-|TRBD2
CASSLLAGVGETQYF
TGTGCCAGCAGCTTGTTAGCGGGAGTTGGAGAGACCCAGTACTTC
>TRBV5-1|TRBJ2-1|-|-
CASSLVGGIIYNEQFF
TGCGCCAGCAGCTTAGTGGGCGGGATTATCTACAATGAGCAGTTCTTC
>TRBV4-3|TRBJ2-3|-|-
CASSQDRFSTDTQYF
TGCGCCAGCAGCCAAGACCGGTTTAGCACAGATACGCAGTATTTT
>TRBV19|TRBJ2-2|-|-
CASSTAAGSGELFF
TGTGCCAGTAGTACGGCAGCGGGCTCCGGGGAGCTGTTTTTT
>TRBV6-1|TRBJ2-7|once|-
CASSEGRYGTYEQYF
TGTGCCAGCAGTGAAGGGAGGTACGGGACCTACGAGCAGTACTTC
>TRBV20-1|TRBJ1-5|-|-
CSASNDGVGQPQHF
TGCAGTGCTAGTAACGACGGGGTGGGCCAGCCCCAGCATTTT
>TRBV12-5|TRBJ2-7|once|TRBD1
CASGPGTEIYEQYF
TGTGCTAGTGGTCCAGGGACAGAAATCTACGAGCAGTACTTC
>TRBV7-2|TRBJ1-4|-|-
CASSLGDGGEKLFF
TGTGCCAGCAGCTTAGGGGACGGGGGTGAAAAACTGTTTTTT
>TRBV4-1|TRBJ1-1|-|TRBD1
CASSHPTGQGAGNTEAFF
TGCGCCAGCAGCCATCCCACAGGACAGGGGGCCGGGAACACTGAAGCTTTCTTT
>TRBV30|TRBJ2-5|-|TRBD2
CAWSSGTSGRVGLETQYF
TGTGCCTGGAGTTCAGGGACTAGCGGGAGGGTGGGTTTGGAGACCCAGTACTTC
>TRBV4-3|TRBJ2-1|-|-
CASSQDRDRVSWSGGYNEQFF
TGCGCCAGCAGCCAAGATAGGGACAGGGTGAGTTGGAGCGGGGGATACAATGAGCAGTTCTTC
>TRBV7-9|TRBJ2-7|-|TRBD1
CASSNTGQGDVGEQYF
TGTGCCAGCAGCAATACGGGACAGGGGGATGTTGGAGAGCAGTACTTC
>TRBV6-5|TRBJ2-3|-|-
CASSLRVGGTQYF
TGTGCCAGCAGCCTACGGGTAGGGGGTACGCAGTATTTT
>TRBV10-3|TRBJ1-2|-|TRBD1
CAISESLTGSNYGYTF
TGTGCCATCAGTGAGTCCTTGACAGGGTCTAACTATGGCTACACCTTC
>TRBV19|TRBJ1-4|-|TRBD1
CASSIEPRGRGSEKLFF
TGTGCCAGTAGTATAGAGCCCCGCGGCAGGGGGTCTGAAAAACTGTTTTTT
>TRBV29-1|TRBJ2-1|-|TRBD2
CSVDSGTNYNEQFF
TGCAGCGTTGATAGCGGGACCAATTACAATGAGCAGTTCTTC
>TRBV6-5|TRBJ2-7|few|-
CASSQTRGYEQYF
TGTGCCAGCAGTCAAACTAGAGGCTACGAGCAGTACTTC
>TRBV18|TRBJ1-2|-|-
CASSPENNYGYTF
TGTGCCAGCTCACCAGAGAATAACTATGGCTACACCTTC
>TRBV6-2/TRBV6-3|TRBJ2-1|-|-
CASSPSVFSPYNEQFF
TGTGCCAGCAGCCCGTCTGTCTTTAGTCCCTACAATGAGCAGTTCTTC
>TRBV13|TRBJ2-1|-|TRBD1
CASSPRDRNNEQFF
TGTGCCAGCAGCCCCAGGGACAGAAACAATGAGCAGTTCTTC
>TRBV9|TRBJ2-5|once|TRBD2
CASSVGSGRTETQYF
TGTGCCAGCAGCGTAGGTAGCGGGAGAACAGAGACCCAGTACTTC
>TRBV9|TRBJ2-2|-|-
CASSVAVSRKNTGELFF
TGTGCCAGCAGCGTAGCAGTTAGCAGAAAAAACACCGGGGAGCTGTTTTTT
>TRBV27|TRBJ2-2|-|TRBD2
CASSPRTSGPTGELFF
TGTGCCAGCAGTCCTCGGACTAGCGGGCCAACCGGGGAGCTGTTTTTT
>TRBV7-8|TRBJ2-1|-|-
CASSLSAGTSGNEQFF
TGTGCCAGCAGCTTAAGCGCAGGAACTTCGGGGAATGAGCAGTTCTTC
>TRBV6-2/TRBV6-3|TRBJ1-5|-|-
CASSYPQGGGNQPQHF
TGTGCCAGCAGTTACCCCCAGGGCGGAGGCAATCAGCCCCAGCATTTT
>TRBV7-6|TRBJ2-2|-|-
CASSLARGGGTGELFF
TGTGCCAGCAGCTTAGCGCGGGGCGGTGGGACCGGGGAGCTGTTTTTT
>TRBV5-1|TRBJ1-1|-|-
CASSLEQLNTEAFF
TGCGCCAGCAGCTTGGAACAGCTGAACACTGAAGCTTTCTTT
>TRBV13|TRBJ2-7|-|-
CASSRLGLSPSEQYF
TGTGCCAGCAGCCGATTGGGGCTATCCCCGTCCGAGCAGTACTTC
>TRBV2|TRBJ1-6|-|-
CASSGRQPGDSPLHF
TGTGCCAGCAGTGGTAGACAACCAGGGGATTCACCCCTCCACTTT
>TRBV7-2|TRBJ2-1|-|-
CASSLIQGPTTEQFF
TGTGCCAGCAGCTTAATACAGGGACCCACAACTGAGCAGTTCTTC
>TRBV24-1|TRBJ2-5|-|-
CATSDTARPQETQYF
TGTGCCACCAGTGATACGGCTAGACCCCAAGAGACCCAGTACTTC
>TRBV9|TRBJ2-3|-|TRBD2
CASSVGGRRTDTQYF
TGTGCCAGCAGCGTAGGCGGGAGGAGGACAGATACGCAGTATTTT
>TRBV30|TRBJ2-7|-|TRBD2
CAWKRESYEQYF
TGTGCCTGGAAGCGGGAGAGTTACGAGCAGTACTTC
>TRBV4-3|TRBJ1-2|-|TRBD1
CASSQDPGTAHNYGYTF
TGCGCCAGCAGCCAAGACCCCGGGACAGCGCATAACTATGGCTACACCTTC
>TRBV7-2|TRBJ1-6|-|-
CASSLDPGRDSPLHF
TGTGCCAGCAGCTTAGACCCAGGGAGGGATTCACCCCTCCACTTT
>TRBV3-1/TRBV3-2|TRBJ2-2|few|-
CASSLQSNTGELFF
TGTGCCAGCAGCCTCCAGTCGAACACCGGGGAGCTGTTTTTT
>TRBV11-2|TRBJ1-4|once|TRBD1
CASSLESGTAFEKLFF
TGTGCCAGCAGCTTAGAGTCCGGGACAGCTTTTGAAAAACTGTTTTTT
>TRBV3-1/TRBV3-2|TRBJ2-3|-|TRBD2
CASSQLAGSGTDTQYF
TGTGCCAGCAGCCAGTTAGCGGGGAGCGGCACAGATACGCAGTATTTT
>TRBV19|TRBJ1-6|-|TRBD1
CASRGQPNNSPLHF
TGTGCCAGTAGGGGACAGCCCAATAATTCACCCCTCCACTTT
>TRBV29-1|TRBJ1-2|-|-
CSVDGGWSYTF
TGCAGCGTTGACGGCGGATGGAGCTACACCTTC
>TRBV27|TRBJ2-7|-|TRBD1
CASSLGGQGSTYEQYF
TGTGCCAGCAGTTTAGGGGGACAGGGAAGTACCTACGAGCAGTACTTC
>TRBV6-2/TRBV6-3|TRBJ2-4|-|TRBD2
CASSARLAGGLAKNIQYF
TGTGCCAGCAGCGCTAGACTAGCGGGAGGGCTAGCCAAAAACATTCAGTACTTC
>TRBV5-6|TRBJ2-7|-|TRBD1
CASSWDRLTYEQYF
TGTGCCAGCAGCTGGGACAGGCTAACCTACGAGCAGTACTTC
>TRBV19|TRBJ2-7|few|-
CASRSVASRDEQYF
TGTGCCAGTAGGTCTGTGGCCAGCCGGGACGAGCAGTACTTC
>TRBV5-1|TRBJ2-1|-|TRBD1
CASSSSDRTGALYNEQFF
TGCGCCAGCAGCTCGAGTGACCGGACAGGGGCCCTATACAATGAGCAGTTCTTC
>TRBV3-1/TRBV3-2|TRBJ2-7|-|-
CASSQEAVTYEQYF
TGTGCCAGCAGCCAAGAGGCAGTAACCTACGAGCAGTACTTC
>TRBV3-1/TRBV3-2|TRBJ2-3|-|-
CASSPRLDTQYF
TGTGCCAGCAGCCCCCGTCTGGATACGCAGTATTTT
>TRBV11-3|TRBJ1-2|-|-
CASSLEQDYGYTF
TGTGCCAGCAGCTTAGAACAGGACTATGGCTACACCTTC
>TRBV7-8|TRBJ1-3|-|TRBD1
CASSETGAGNTIYF
TGTGCCAGCAGCGAAACAGGGGCTGGAAACACCATATATTTT
>TRBV13|TRBJ2-1|-|TRBD2
CASSPGLAGGYNEQFF
TGTGCCAGCAGCCCCGGACTAGCGGGAGGTTACAATGAGCAGTTCTTC